The 29 T cell receptor beta chains below come from one sample, sequenced in a study of T cells in Graves' hyperthyroidism and ophthalmopathy. From RNA transcripts, TCR beta CDR3 regions were amplified. HTBI primers were used for first-round RT-PCR of the TCR CDR3. One entry per CDR3 protein results from TCRdb running MiXCR on the multiplex PCR reads. The sample shows under 350,000 distinct CDR3 sequences, 21% of them seen only once. Sequencing was carried out using blood. The origin of the receptors is a woman in her 50s with Graves' hyperthyroidism.

This clonotype was seen more than once but under ten times. This sequence joins TRBV9 and TRBJ2-5; TRBD2 matches at 7 bases. Germline V gives CDR1 SGDLS, CDR2 YYNGEE. The CDR3 totals 15 residues. V shed 0 bases, J shed 2 bases, and the junction held 4 bases outside the gene matches. CDR3 nucleotides: TGTGCCAGCAGCGTAGCGGCGGGAGCACAAGAGACCCAGTACTTC. Protein sequence: CASSVAAGAQETQYF.

This clonotype showed up just a few times. The chain has TRBV7-2 and TRBJ2-2; TRBD1 is a possible D gene (6 bases). V was shortened by 5 bases and J by 3 bases, with 13 bases between the two germline ends. Germline loops: CDR1 SGHTA, CDR2 FQGNSA. The CDR3 contains 15 residues. In nucleotides, the CDR3 is TGTGCCAGCAGCCAGCATACAGGGTACACCGGGGAGCTGTTTTTT. The encoded protein is CASSQHTGYTGELFF. The whole variable domain, remainder taken from reference TRBV7-2 and TRBJ2-2, is GAGVSQSPSNKVTEKGKDVELRCDPISGHTALYWYRQSLGQGLEFLIYFQGNSAPDKSGLPSDRFSAERTGGSVSTLTIQRTQQEDSAVYLCASSQHTGYTGELFFGEGSRLTVL.

The chain couples TRBV10-3 to TRBJ1-4; no firm D call. Germline V CDR1 and CDR2: ENHRY, SYGVKD. This CDR3 has 15 residues. With 6 bases removed from V and 0 bases from J, the gap between germline ends came to 11 bases. CDR3 sequence: CAISELPTTNEKLFF. The CDR3 region has the DNA TGTGCCATCAGCGAACTACCAACAACTAATGAAAAACTGTTTTTT.

The J gene is TRBJ2-7, the V gene TRBV28, with D tentatively TRBD1 (6 bases). The ends were cut back, 5 bases at V and 2 bases at J, with 19 bases in the middle. The CDR3 contains 16 residues. The germline V gene encodes CDR1 MDHEN and CDR2 SYDVKM. The CDR3 coding sequence is TGTGCCAGCAGTCCGAGGCCAGGGGCCCTAACCTACGAGCAGTACTTC. Translated: CASSPRPGALTYEQYF.

The genes are TRBV19 and TRBJ1-2, with D hard to call. Trimming shortened V by 3 bases and J by 4 bases, and 18 bases separated the two germline ends. The CDR3 sequence is 16 residues long. The germline gives CDR1 LNHDA, CDR2 SQIVND (reference sequence). CDR3 amino acids: CASSIGSGSSLYGYTF. The CDR3 DNA reads TGTGCCAGTAGTATCGGAAGTGGCAGCTCCCTCTATGGCTACACCTTC.

This clonotype was seen many times. The chain recombines TRBV2 with TRBJ2-7; 10 nucleotides match TRBD1. The CDR3 has 15 amino acids. CDR1 and CDR2 (germline): SNHLY, FYNNEI. The V and J ends lost 4 bases and 2 bases, in that order; junction bases with no gene match: 5. The CDR3 protein is CASSVGQGSTYEQYF. Here the CDR3 DNA reads TGTGCCAGCAGTGTGGGACAGGGGAGCACCTACGAGCAGTACTTC. The complete variable domain, with remaining parts taken from reference TRBV2 and TRBJ2-7, reads EPEVTQTPSHQVTQMGQEVILRCVPISNHLYFYWYRQILGQKVEFLVSFYNNEISEKSEIFDDQFSVERPDGSNFTLKIRSTKLEDSAMYFCASSVGQGSTYEQYFGPGTRLTVT.

This clonotype was recorded at least ten times. The V and J genes are TRBV20-1 and TRBJ2-5; TRBD1 might be the D (5 bases). The CDR3 is made up of 12 amino acids. Germline V CDR1 and CDR2: DFQATT, SNEGSKA (reference sequence). V lost 3 bases to trimming and J lost 4 bases, with 9 bases between them. For the CDR3, the DNA is TGCAGTGCTAGTAAAAGGGGAGAGACCCAGTACTTC. This encodes CSASKRGETQYF.

The gene calls are TRBV5-1 and TRBJ1-2, with 8 positions matching TRBD1. The germline V gene encodes CDR1 SGHRS and CDR2 YFSETQ. V lost 0 bases to trimming and J lost 5 bases; unmatched junction nucleotides: 3. This CDR3 contains 14 residues. The CDR3 spells CASSLGTGMYGYTF. The CDR3 nucleotides read TGCGCCAGCAGCTTGGGGACAGGGATGTATGGCTACACCTTC.

The CDR3 reads CASSLGQDQPQHF. The CDR3 coding sequence is TGTGCCAGCAGCTTAGGTCAAGATCAGCCCCAGCATTTT. V and J are TRBV5-4 and TRBJ1-5; D ambiguous. CDR1 and CDR2 (germline): SGHNT, YYREEE (reference sequence). The CDR3 loop spans 13 amino acids. V dropped 2 bases and J dropped 5 bases, with 8 bases sitting between them.

This clonotype appeared many times. The chain joins TRBV6-1 to TRBJ1-5, with D perhaps matching TRBD1 (5 bases). The V and J ends lost 5 bases and 9 bases respectively, with 17 bases between them. This CDR3 spans 14 amino acids. Germline V gene lookup returns CDR1 MNHNS and CDR2 SASEGT. CDR3 loop: CASSYLGDGSPQHF. The CDR3, as DNA: TGTGCCAGCAGTTATCTTGGGGACGGGTCGCCCCAGCATTTT.

The CDR3 is CASRADHPPYGYTF. The CDR3 DNA reads as TGTGCCAGCAGGGCAGACCATCCTCCCTATGGCTACACCTTC. The chain has TRBV6-1 and TRBJ1-2; D unresolved. Trimming removed 6 bases at V and 4 bases at J, with 15 bases between. CDR1 is MNHNS, CDR2 SASEGT, per germline. CDR3 length equals 14 residues.

V is TRBV3-1 and J is TRBJ2-2; 9 bases align to TRBD2. The CDR3 consists of 15 residues. Trimming took 10 bases from V and 1 from J; bases not matched to a gene: 7. From germline, CDR1 is LGHDT and CDR2 YNNKEL (reference sequence). Here the CDR3 reads CATSLAGVNTGELFF. The CDR3 region has the DNA TGTGCCACCTCCTTAGCGGGAGTGAACACCGGGGAGCTGTTTTTT.

This clonotype was detected only a few times. The genes are TRBV7-8 and TRBJ2-2, with a tentative D call TRBD2 (5 bases). The germline CDR1 and CDR2 sequences are SGHVS and FQNEAQ. The CDR3 loop spans 16 amino acids. The V end was cut by 2 bases, the J end by 0 bases, with 10 bases between. CDR3 sequence reads: CASSLLRATNTGELFF. The CDR3 nucleotides are TGTGCCAGCAGCTTACTGAGGGCAACGAACACCGGGGAGCTGTTTTTT.

This clonotype has a handful of counts. The V gene is TRBV5-1, the J gene TRBJ2-7, with 13 bases fitting TRBD2. The CDR3 runs 15 residues. The trim removed 2 bases at V and 4 bases at J, leaving 3 bases unmatched. The germline V gene has CDR1 SGHRS and CDR2 YFSETQ. The CDR3 protein is CASSLRTSGSYEQYF. CDR3 sequence (DNA): TGCGCCAGCAGCTTACGGACTAGCGGGAGTTACGAGCAGTACTTC.

V is TRBV20-1 and J is TRBJ2-3; 9 bases fit TRBD2. J was trimmed by 6 bases and V by 1 base; bases with no gene match: 8. CDR3 length equals 15 residues. Germline V gene sequence: CDR1 DFQATT, CDR2 SNEGSKA (reference sequence). CDR3 DNA sequence: TGCAGTGCTAGAGGGCGGGGGGGCCCTGTGGATACGCAGTATTTT. As protein: CSARGRGGPVDTQYF.

This clonotype was picked up many times. The J gene is TRBJ2-1, the V gene TRBV7-2; D remains unclear. V was shortened by 4 bases and J by 9 bases, with 19 bases between the two germline ends. Germline assignment: CDR1 SGHTA and CDR2 FQGNSA. This CDR3 comprises 15 residues. CDR3 nucleotides: TGTGCCAGCAGCTCATCCTCCGGGTCCCGTACTGAGCAGTTCTTC. Its protein product is CASSSSSGSRTEQFF.

This clonotype was observed a few times. The V call is TRBV18, the J call TRBJ2-1, with 10 bases that match TRBD2. CDR1 KGHSH and CDR2 LQKENI come from the germline V gene. The CDR3 consists of 14 residues. V gave up 4 bases and J gave up 4 bases; unmatched junction bases: 1. DNA for the CDR3: TGTGCCAGCTCACAAGCGGGAGGGTACAATGAGCAGTTCTTC. Its translation is CASSQAGGYNEQFF.

The rearrangement links TRBV7-2 to TRBJ2-7; weak D call: TRBD2 (7 bases). The V gene lost 8 bases and the J gene lost 5 bases, with 19 bases spanning the gap. The CDR3 runs to 14 residues. The germline V gene encodes CDR1 SGHTA and CDR2 FQGNSA. The CDR3 nucleotides are TGTGCCAGCCTCGCGGGGGCAGGGTCCCACGAGCAGTACTTC. Protein: CASLAGAGSHEQYF.

This clonotype was observed a handful of times. This chain uses TRBV2 with TRBJ2-1; 9 bases map to TRBD2. The V gene end was trimmed by 2 bases and the J gene end by 3 bases; junction bases not matched to a gene: 11. There are 18 residues in the CDR3. Per germline, CDR1 SNHLY and CDR2 FYNNEI. CDR3 amino acids: CASSELIPRLAVYNEQFF. DNA for the CDR3: TGTGCCAGCAGTGAACTCATTCCCCGACTAGCGGTCTACAATGAGCAGTTCTTC.

A remark on this clonotype: A much larger clone sits a single nucleotide away, making a read error possible. Lacking the conserved final phenylalanine or tryptophan, this CDR3 likely reflects a read error. The chain has TRBV3-1 and TRBJ1-1; D is perhaps TRBD1 (6 bases). The V and J ends lost 1 base and 0 bases respectively, with 9 bases between them. This CDR3 is 15 amino acids long. Germline V gives CDR1 LGHDT, CDR2 YNNKEL (reference sequence). CDR3 coding DNA: TGTGCCAGCAGCCAAGGGCAGGGGATGAACACTGAAGCTTTCTCT. It is translated as CASSQGQGMNTEAFS.

The chain uses TRBV11-2 and TRBJ1-2; 9 bases match TRBD1. The trim removed 0 bases at V and 7 bases at J, leaving 6 bases unmatched. Germline CDR1 and CDR2: SGHAT and FQNNGV. The CDR3 consists of 15 residues. CDR3 amino acids: CASSLEGTGMGGYTF. The CDR3 coding sequence is TGTGCCAGCAGCTTAGAAGGGACAGGGATGGGTGGCTACACCTTC. The variable domain in full, with the rest retrieved from reference TRBV11-2 and TRBJ1-2, is EAGVAQSPRYKIIEKRQSVAFWCNPISGHATLYWYQQILGQGPKLLIQFQNNGVVDDSQLPKDRFSAERLKGVDSTLKIQPAKLEDSAVYLCASSLEGTGMGGYTFGSGTRLTVV.

In this sample, this clonotype turned up many times. This chain uses TRBV18 with TRBJ2-1; 7 bases line up with TRBD1. J lost 6 bases, V lost 4 bases, and 6 bases had no gene match. This CDR3 region has 14 residues. Germline V gene sequence: CDR1 KGHSH, CDR2 LQKENI. This CDR3 reads CASSQGQTVNEQFF. CDR3 sequence (DNA): TGTGCCAGCTCACAGGGACAGACGGTCAATGAGCAGTTCTTC.

This clonotype was detected only a few times. The CDR3 DNA follows: TGCAGTGCTAGGGTCGGACAGAGAGAAGGCCAGTACTTC. Protein product: CSARVGQREGQYF. The chain joins TRBV20-1 to TRBJ2-5; D may be TRBD1 (6 bases). V was shortened by 3 bases and J by 10 bases, with 18 bases between the two germline ends. Germline CDR1 reads DFQATT; CDR2 reads SNEGSKA (reference sequence). The CDR3 spans 13 residues.

This clonotype has only one observation. A much larger clone lies one base from this, so it may be a read error. The chain employs TRBV28 and TRBJ2-5, with D perhaps assigned TRBD1 or TRBD2 (5 bases each). The CDR3 contains 14 residues. Germline-derived CDR1 and CDR2 are MDHEN and SYDVKM. Trimming removed 4 bases at V and 4 bases at J, with 13 bases between. The CDR3 loop is CASSSPRGLETQYF. The CDR3 nucleotides are TGTGCCAGCAGTTCCCCGAGGGGCCTAGAGACCCAGTACTTC.

This chain uses TRBV28 with TRBJ2-1, with 10 bases matching TRBD2. The V segment lost 4 bases and the J segment 4 bases; nucleotides outside the gene matches: 4. The CDR3 runs to 15 residues. The germline gives CDR1 MDHEN, CDR2 SYDVKM. Here the CDR3 reads CASSWGLAIYNEQFF. The CDR3, as DNA: TGTGCCAGCAGTTGGGGACTAGCGATATACAATGAGCAGTTCTTC.

This clonotype came up many times. V and J are TRBV3-1 and TRBJ1-6, with 9 bases aligning to TRBD1. The CDR3 sequence is 16 residues long. V lost 2 bases, J lost 9 bases, and 8 bases stayed unmatched. Germline V gene sequence: CDR1 LGHDT, CDR2 YNNKEL (reference sequence). Here the CDR3 DNA reads TGTGCCAGCAGCCAATCGACGGGACAGGGTCTTTCACCCCTCCACTTT. Translated, it gives CASSQSTGQGLSPLHF.

In its sample, this clonotype was seen many times. The rearrangement links TRBV6-1 to TRBJ2-1; 13 bases match TRBD2. CDR1 is MNHNS and CDR2 is SASEGT in the germline V gene. The V and J ends lost 7 bases and 7 bases, in that order; junction bases with no gene match: 10. The CDR3 spans 16 residues. CDR3 sequence: CASTFPRLAGGNEQFF. CDR3 DNA sequence: TGTGCCAGCACTTTCCCGCGACTAGCGGGAGGAAATGAGCAGTTCTTC.

This clonotype was seen many times. This chain uses TRBV2 with TRBJ2-5; D ambiguous. This CDR3 spans 13 amino acids. Germline CDR1 reads SNHLY; CDR2 reads FYNNEI. V lost 3 bases and J lost 3, with 8 bases in between. The CDR3 loop reads CASSDSPKETQYF. DNA for the CDR3: TGTGCCAGCAGTGATTCCCCGAAAGAGACCCAGTACTTC.

This clonotype was seen many times. The chain is built from TRBV29-1 and TRBJ1-1; D remains ambiguous. The germline V and J ends were trimmed by 6 bases and 0 bases, with 14 bases remaining between them. This CDR3 region has 14 residues. The germline CDR1 and CDR2 sequences are SQVTM and ANQGSEA. The CDR3 bases are TGCAGCGTCGGAGGGTCCGGAATGAACACTGAAGCTTTCTTT. Protein: CSVGGSGMNTEAFF.